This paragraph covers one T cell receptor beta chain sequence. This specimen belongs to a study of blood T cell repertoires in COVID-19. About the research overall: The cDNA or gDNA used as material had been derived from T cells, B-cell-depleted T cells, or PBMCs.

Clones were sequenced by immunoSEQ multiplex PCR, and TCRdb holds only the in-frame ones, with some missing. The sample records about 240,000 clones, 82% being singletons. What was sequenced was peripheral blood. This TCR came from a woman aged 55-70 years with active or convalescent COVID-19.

This chain's CDR3 is CASSIAGGAWNEQFF. CDR3 DNA: TGTGCCAGTAGTATTGCGGGGGGGGCATGGAATGAGCAGTTCTTC. The chain employs TRBV19 and TRBJ2-1; 9 positions agree with TRBD2. The CDR3 is made up of 15 amino acids. Germline loops: CDR1 LNHDA, CDR2 SQIVND (reference sequence). V shed 3 bases, J shed 7 bases, and the junction held 7 bases outside the gene matches.